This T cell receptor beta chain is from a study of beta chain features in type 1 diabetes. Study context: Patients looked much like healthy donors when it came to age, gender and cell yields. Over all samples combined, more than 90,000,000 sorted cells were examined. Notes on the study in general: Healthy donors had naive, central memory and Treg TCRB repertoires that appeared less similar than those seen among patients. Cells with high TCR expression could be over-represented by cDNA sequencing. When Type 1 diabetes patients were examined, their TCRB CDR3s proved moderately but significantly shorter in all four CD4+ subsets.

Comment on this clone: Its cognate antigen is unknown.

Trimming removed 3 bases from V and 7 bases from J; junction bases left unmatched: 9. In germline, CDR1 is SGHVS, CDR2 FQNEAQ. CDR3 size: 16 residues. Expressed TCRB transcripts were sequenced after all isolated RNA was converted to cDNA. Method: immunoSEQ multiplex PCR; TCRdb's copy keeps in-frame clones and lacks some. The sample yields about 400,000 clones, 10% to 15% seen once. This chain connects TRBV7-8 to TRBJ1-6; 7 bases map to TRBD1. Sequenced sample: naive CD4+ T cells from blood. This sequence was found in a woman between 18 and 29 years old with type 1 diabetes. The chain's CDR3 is CASSFPRVGQNSPLHF. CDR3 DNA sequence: TGTGCCAGCAGCTTCCCTAGGGTGGGACAGAATTCACCCCTCCACTTT.